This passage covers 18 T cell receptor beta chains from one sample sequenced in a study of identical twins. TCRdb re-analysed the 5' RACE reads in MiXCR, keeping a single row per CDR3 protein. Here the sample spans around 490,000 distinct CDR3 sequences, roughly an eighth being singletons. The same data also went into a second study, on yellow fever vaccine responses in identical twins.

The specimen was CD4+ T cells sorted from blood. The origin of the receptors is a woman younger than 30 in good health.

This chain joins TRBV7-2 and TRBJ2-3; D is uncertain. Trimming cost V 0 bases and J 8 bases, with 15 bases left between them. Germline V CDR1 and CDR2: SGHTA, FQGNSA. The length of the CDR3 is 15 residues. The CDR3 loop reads CASSLAQAPIGTQYF. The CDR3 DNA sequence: TGTGCCAGCAGCTTAGCGCAGGCCCCCATTGGTACGCAGTATTTT.

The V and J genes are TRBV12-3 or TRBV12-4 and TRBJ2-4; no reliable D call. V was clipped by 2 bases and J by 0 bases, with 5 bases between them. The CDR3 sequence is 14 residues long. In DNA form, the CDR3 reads TGTGCCAGCAGTTTACAACTAGCCAAAAACATTCAGTACTTC. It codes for CASSLQLAKNIQYF.

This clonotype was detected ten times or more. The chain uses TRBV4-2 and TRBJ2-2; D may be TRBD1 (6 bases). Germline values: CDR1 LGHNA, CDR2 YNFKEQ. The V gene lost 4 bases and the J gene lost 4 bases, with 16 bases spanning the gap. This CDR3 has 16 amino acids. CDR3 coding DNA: TGTGCCAGCAGCCGTACACAGGGCGGCGGCACCGGGGAGCTGTTTTTT. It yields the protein CASSRTQGGGTGELFF.

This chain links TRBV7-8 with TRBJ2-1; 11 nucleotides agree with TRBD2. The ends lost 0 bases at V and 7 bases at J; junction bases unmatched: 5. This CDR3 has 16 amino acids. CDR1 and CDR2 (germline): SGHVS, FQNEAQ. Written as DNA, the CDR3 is TGTGCCAGCAGCTTAGCGCTAGCGGGGGGACAAAATGAGCAGTTCTTC. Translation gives CASSLALAGGQNEQFF.

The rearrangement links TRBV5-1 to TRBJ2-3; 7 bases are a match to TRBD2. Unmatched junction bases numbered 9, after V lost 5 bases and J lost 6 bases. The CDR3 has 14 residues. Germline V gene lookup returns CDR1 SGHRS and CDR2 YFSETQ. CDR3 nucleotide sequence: TGCGCCAGCAGGGCTAGCGGTAGCGGGGATACGCAGTATTTT. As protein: CASRASGSGDTQYF.

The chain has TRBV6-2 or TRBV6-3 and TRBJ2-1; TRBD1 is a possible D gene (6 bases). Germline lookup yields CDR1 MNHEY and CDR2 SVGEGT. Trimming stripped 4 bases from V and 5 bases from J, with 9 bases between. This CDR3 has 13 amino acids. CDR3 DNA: TGTGCCAGCAGTTTCCGGGACAACAATGAGCAGTTCTTC. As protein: CASSFRDNNEQFF.

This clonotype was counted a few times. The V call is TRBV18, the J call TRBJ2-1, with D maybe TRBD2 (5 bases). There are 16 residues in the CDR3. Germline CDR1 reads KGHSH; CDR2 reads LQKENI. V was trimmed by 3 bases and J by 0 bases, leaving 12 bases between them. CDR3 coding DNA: TGTGCCAGCTCACCTACGGGGAAAAGCTCCTACAATGAGCAGTTCTTC. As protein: CASSPTGKSSYNEQFF.

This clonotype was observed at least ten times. In nucleotides, the CDR3 is TGTGCCAGCAGCTTGGCGGATGGTGCCGGGGAGCTGTTTTTT. It codes for CASSLADGAGELFF. The chain employs TRBV7-2 and TRBJ2-2; D call uncertain. Trimming removed 3 bases from V and 6 bases from J, with 11 bases in between. Germline lookup yields CDR1 SGHTA and CDR2 FQGNSA. This CDR3 has 14 amino acids. The entire variable domain, with the rest obtained from reference TRBV7-2 and TRBJ2-2, is as follows: GAGVSQSPSNKVTEKGKDVELRCDPISGHTALYWYRQSLGQGLEFLIYFQGNSAPDKSGLPSDRFSAERTGGSVSTLTIQRTQQEDSAVYLCASSLADGAGELFFGEGSRLTVL.

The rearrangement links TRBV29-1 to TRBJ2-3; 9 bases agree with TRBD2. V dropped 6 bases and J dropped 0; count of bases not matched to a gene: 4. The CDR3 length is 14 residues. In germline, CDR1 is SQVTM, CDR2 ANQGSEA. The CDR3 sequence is CSVTSGPSTDTQYF. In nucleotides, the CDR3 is TGCAGCGTGACTAGCGGCCCTAGCACAGATACGCAGTATTTT.

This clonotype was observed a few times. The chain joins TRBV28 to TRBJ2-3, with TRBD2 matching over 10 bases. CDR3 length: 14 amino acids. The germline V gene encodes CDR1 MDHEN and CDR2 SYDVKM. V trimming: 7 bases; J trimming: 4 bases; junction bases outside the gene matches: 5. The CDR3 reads CASMPSGGSDTQYF. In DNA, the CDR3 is TGTGCCAGCATGCCTAGCGGGGGATCAGATACGCAGTATTTT.

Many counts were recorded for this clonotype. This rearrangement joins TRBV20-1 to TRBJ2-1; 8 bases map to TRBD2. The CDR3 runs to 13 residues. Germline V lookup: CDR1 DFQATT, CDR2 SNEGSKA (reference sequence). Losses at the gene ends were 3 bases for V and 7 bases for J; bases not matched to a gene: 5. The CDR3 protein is CSASWRGANEQFF. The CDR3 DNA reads TGCAGTGCTAGTTGGCGGGGGGCGAATGAGCAGTTCTTC.

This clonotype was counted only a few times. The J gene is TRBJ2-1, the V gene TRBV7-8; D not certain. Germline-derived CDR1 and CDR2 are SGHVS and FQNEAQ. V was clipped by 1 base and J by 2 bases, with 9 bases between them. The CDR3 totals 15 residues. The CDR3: CASSLDEGAYNEQFF. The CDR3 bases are TGTGCCAGCAGCTTAGACGAAGGCGCCTACAATGAGCAGTTCTTC.

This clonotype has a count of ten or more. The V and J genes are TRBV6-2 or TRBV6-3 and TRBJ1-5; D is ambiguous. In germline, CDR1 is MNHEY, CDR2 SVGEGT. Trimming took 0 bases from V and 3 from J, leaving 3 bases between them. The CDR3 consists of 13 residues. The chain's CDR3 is CASSYSNNQPQHF. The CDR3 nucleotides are TGTGCCAGCAGTTACTCGAACAATCAGCCCCAGCATTTT.

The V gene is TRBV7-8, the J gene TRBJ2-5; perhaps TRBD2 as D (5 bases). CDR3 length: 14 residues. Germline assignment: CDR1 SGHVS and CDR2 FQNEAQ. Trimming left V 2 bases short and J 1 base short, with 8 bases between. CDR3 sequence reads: CASSLKSGQETQYF. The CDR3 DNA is TGTGCCAGCAGCTTAAAGAGCGGCCAAGAGACCCAGTACTTC. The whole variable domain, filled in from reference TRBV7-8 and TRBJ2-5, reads GAGVSQSPRYKVAKRGQDVALRCDPISGHVSLFWYQQALGQGPEFLTYFQNEAQLDKSGLPSDRFFAERPEGSVSTLKIQRTQQEDSAVYLCASSLKSGQETQYFGPGTRLLVL.

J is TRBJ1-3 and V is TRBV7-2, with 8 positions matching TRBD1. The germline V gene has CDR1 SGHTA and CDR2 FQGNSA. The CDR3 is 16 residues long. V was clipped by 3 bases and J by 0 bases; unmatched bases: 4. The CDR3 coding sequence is TGTGCCAGCAGCTTTGCCGGGACAGGCTCTGGAAACACCATATATTTT. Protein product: CASSFAGTGSGNTIYF.

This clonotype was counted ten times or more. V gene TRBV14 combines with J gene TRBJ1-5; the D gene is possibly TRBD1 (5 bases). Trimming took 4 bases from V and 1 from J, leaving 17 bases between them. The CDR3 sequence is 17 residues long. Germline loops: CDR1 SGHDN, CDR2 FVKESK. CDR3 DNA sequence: TGTGCCAGCAGCCCCGGGTTCGGGGCCCTAAGCAATCAGCCCCAGCATTTT. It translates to CASSPGFGALSNQPQHF.

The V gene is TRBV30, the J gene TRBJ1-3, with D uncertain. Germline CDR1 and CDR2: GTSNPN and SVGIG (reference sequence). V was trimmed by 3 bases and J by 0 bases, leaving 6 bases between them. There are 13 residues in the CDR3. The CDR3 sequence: CAWRPGSGNTIYF. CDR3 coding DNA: TGTGCCTGGAGACCAGGCTCTGGAAACACCATATATTTT.

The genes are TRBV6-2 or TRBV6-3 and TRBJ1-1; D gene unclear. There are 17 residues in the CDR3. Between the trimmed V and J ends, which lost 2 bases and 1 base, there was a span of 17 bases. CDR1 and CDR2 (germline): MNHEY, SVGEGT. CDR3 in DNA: TGTGCCAGCAGTTACCTGTACGCCCTCTCACCGAACACTGAAGCTTTCTTT. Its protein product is CASSYLYALSPNTEAFF.